Following are 17 T cell receptor beta chains from one sample sequenced in a study of cytomegalovirus exposure and HLA in healthy donors (dated by TCRdb to about 2017). Library preparation was by the immunoSEQ multiplex PCR assay. For the multiplex PCR, a mixture combining 60 forward primers for TCR Vbeta segments and 13 reverse primers for TCR Jbeta segments was used. This is the immuneACCESS table as TCRdb keeps it, with only in-frame sequences that have V and J called. A part of the clones is gone; compared with another copy, unresolved V genes explain less than half, and the rest is unexplained. The table for this sample lists over 200,000 clones; 70% to 80% of them were counted only once. Less than 3.5% of the sample comes from the top ten. Input material: PBMCs. Receptors were obtained from a woman aged 60-70 years in good health and CMV-seropositive.

V usage is TRBV18 and J usage is TRBJ2-3; TRBD2 agrees at 10 bases. The V and J ends lost 4 bases and 6 bases, in that order; junction bases with no gene match: 1. From germline, CDR1 is KGHSH and CDR2 LQKENI. The CDR3 is 13 residues long. CDR3 amino acids: CASSRTSGDTQYF. Here the CDR3 DNA reads TGTGCCAGCTCACGGACTAGCGGCGATACGCAGTATTTT.

This chain uses TRBV2 with TRBJ1-5, with D tentatively TRBD1 (5 bases). This CDR3 spans 15 amino acids. The V gene lost 4 bases and the J gene lost 2 bases, with 12 bases spanning the gap. CDR1 and CDR2 (germline): SNHLY, FYNNEI. The CDR3 is CASSVRGEGNQPQHF. DNA of the CDR3: TGTGCCAGCAGTGTTAGGGGTGAAGGCAATCAGCCCCAGCATTTT.

In DNA form, the CDR3 reads TGTGCCAGCAGTTTAGTAATCACAGATACGCAGTATTTT. Translation: CASSLVITDTQYF. The chain links TRBV27 to TRBJ2-3; D is ambiguous. V was pared by 2 bases and J by 2 bases, with 5 bases between. CDR3 length: 13 amino acids. Germline V gives CDR1 MNHEY, CDR2 SMNVEV (reference sequence).

The DNA of the CDR3 is TGTGCCAGCAGCTTACGCTGCGGGACAGGGGATTCACCCCTCCACTTT. As protein: CASSLRCGTGDSPLHF. The chain uses TRBV7-2 and TRBJ1-6, with 10 nucleotides matching TRBD1. The CDR3 loop spans 16 amino acids. Germline lookup yields CDR1 SGHTA and CDR2 FQGNSA. V lost 2 bases and J lost 8; bases outside the gene matches: 6.

This chain joins TRBV7-8 and TRBJ1-4; 7 bases are shared with TRBD1. With V trimmed by 1 base and J by 0 bases, 20 bases remained unmatched. The CDR3 runs 22 residues. CDR1 and CDR2 (germline): SGHVS, FQNEAQ. The CDR3 coding sequence is TGTGCCAGCAGCTTAGTTACCCCTCCCTTGACAGGGCCATTAACAACTAATGAAAAACTGTTTTTT. Amino acid sequence: CASSLVTPPLTGPLTTNEKLFF. The full variable domain, with the rest looked up from reference TRBV7-8 and TRBJ1-4, is GAGVSQSPRYKVAKRGQDVALRCDPISGHVSLFWYQQALGQGPEFLTYFQNEAQLDKSGLPSDRFFAERPEGSVSTLKIQRTQQEDSAVYLCASSLVTPPLTGPLTTNEKLFFGSGTQLSVL.

V is TRBV27 and J is TRBJ1-4; 8 nucleotides match TRBD1. Germline V gene data show CDR1 as MNHEY and CDR2 as SMNVEV (reference sequence). CDR3 length: 14 residues. The ends lost 4 bases at V and 6 bases at J; junction bases unmatched: 4. CDR3 in amino acids: CASSSRTGYEKLFF. CDR3 DNA sequence: TGTGCCAGCAGTTCTAGGACAGGGTATGAAAAACTGTTTTTT.

The chain combines TRBV5-4 with TRBJ2-3; TRBD2 might be the D (6 bases). The V end was cut by 2 bases, the J end by 4 bases, with 20 bases between. The CDR3 is 17 amino acids. Germline-derived CDR1 and CDR2 are SGHNT and YYREEE (reference sequence). The CDR3: CASSLHSASVISDTQYF. Written as DNA, the CDR3 is TGTGCCAGCAGCTTACATTCGGCTAGCGTCATTTCAGATACGCAGTATTTT.

This clone was seen only once. The chain combines TRBV5-1 with TRBJ2-1; 9 bases map to TRBD2. J was trimmed by 6 bases and V by 1 base; bases with no gene match: 5. Germline-derived CDR1 and CDR2 are SGHRS and YFSETQ. There are 15 residues in the CDR3. CDR3 region: CASSLSLAGPNEQFF. CDR3 coding DNA: TGCGCCAGCAGCTTGTCCCTAGCGGGACCCAATGAGCAGTTCTTC.

V gene TRBV18 combines with J gene TRBJ2-5, with 7 bases matching TRBD2. CDR3 size: 15 residues. Germline-derived CDR1 and CDR2 are KGHSH and LQKENI. J lost 2 bases, V lost 6 bases, and 9 bases had no gene match. The CDR3 region is CASSRGGRGQETQYF. The CDR3 nucleotides are TGTGCCAGCTCTCGCGGCGGGCGGGGGCAAGAGACCCAGTACTTC.

The V and J genes are TRBV6-1 and TRBJ2-2; 10 bases align to TRBD1. V lost 3 bases, J lost 7 bases, and 8 bases stayed unmatched. This CDR3 spans 16 amino acids. Germline-derived CDR1 and CDR2 are MNHNS and SASEGT. CDR3 sequence reads: CASSDPGTGAGGELFF. CDR3 nucleotides: TGTGCCAGCAGTGATCCCGGGACAGGGGCCGGCGGGGAGCTGTTTTTT.

The rearrangement links TRBV5-1 to TRBJ1-1; the D is unclear. The CDR3 covers 13 residues. Deletions cut 1 base from V and 0 bases from J, with 4 bases between. Looked up from germline, CDR1 is SGHRS and CDR2 is YFSETQ. DNA of the CDR3: TGCGCCAGCAGCTTGCGAGTGAACACTGAAGCTTTCTTT. Translation: CASSLRVNTEAFF.

J is TRBJ2-2 and V is TRBV19; 10 bases agree with TRBD1. Germline V gene data show CDR1 as LNHDA and CDR2 as SQIVND (reference sequence). The CDR3 has 15 residues. The junction had 5 bases not matched to a gene; V was cut back by 3 bases and J by 7 bases. DNA of the CDR3: TGTGCCAGTAGTATCGGGGGACAGGGGTTCGGGGAGCTGTTTTTT. It yields the protein CASSIGGQGFGELFF.

This rearrangement joins TRBV6-6 to TRBJ1-4; no clear D. Trimming cost V 6 bases and J 3 bases, with 5 bases left between them. This CDR3 is 12 amino acids long. Germline assignment: CDR1 MNHNY and CDR2 SVGAGI (reference sequence). CDR3 nucleotide sequence: TGTGCCAGCAGATATTCTAATGAAAAACTGTTTTTT. It specifies CASRYSNEKLFF.

J is TRBJ2-7 and V is TRBV19, with 7 bases fitting TRBD2. The germline CDR1 and CDR2 sequences are LNHDA and SQIVND (reference sequence). V was pared by 7 bases and J by 7 bases, with 10 bases of the junction left unmatched. This CDR3 spans 13 amino acids. CDR3 in amino acids: CASIGPGGREQYF. CDR3 nucleotide sequence: TGTGCCAGTATCGGCCCGGGGGGAAGAGAGCAGTACTTC.

This chain joins TRBV18 and TRBJ2-7, with 8 bases aligning to TRBD2. Per the germline V gene, CDR1 is KGHSH and CDR2 is LQKENI. The CDR3 has 14 amino acids. J was trimmed by 4 bases and V by 2 bases; bases with no gene match: 4. The CDR3 protein is CASSPGTRKYEQYF. DNA for the CDR3: TGTGCCAGCTCACCAGGGACTAGAAAGTACGAGCAGTACTTC.

The V and J genes are TRBV30 and TRBJ2-6, with D tentatively TRBD2 (6 bases). Per the germline V gene, CDR1 is GTSNPN and CDR2 is SVGIG (reference sequence). Trimming removed 5 bases from V and 0 bases from J, with 11 bases in between. The CDR3 runs to 15 residues. CDR3 protein: CAWGGAGSGANVLTF. CDR3 in DNA: TGTGCCTGGGGCGGGGCTGGCTCTGGGGCCAACGTCCTGACTTTC.

This chain connects TRBV30 to TRBJ1-1, with D perhaps TRBD1 (6 bases). This CDR3 has 12 amino acids. Germline CDR1 and CDR2: GTSNPN and SVGIG (reference sequence). Trimming took 6 bases from V and 6 from J, leaving 14 bases between them. The CDR3 sequence: CACPGGGSEAFF. The CDR3 coding sequence is TGTGCCTGCCCCGGGGGGGGCTCTGAAGCTTTCTTT.